At least ten counts were recorded for the clone carrying this T cell receptor (beta chain). Its matching antigen is unknown. The sample originates from a study of CD8 T cells in ankylosing spondylitis. General study points: A CD8+ phenotype characterized the disease-linked clones, which were relatively rare in peripheral blood. Some of these motif variants have turned up before, in reports on reactive arthritis synovial fluid and blood. Made up of under 10 highly homologous variants, a TCR beta motif appeared characteristic of ankylosing spondylitis blood.

V lost 4 bases and J lost 5, with 5 bases in between. This CDR3 spans 11 amino acids. Libraries for TCR beta were made by quantitative 5'-RACE with molecular barcodes. TCRdb re-called the 5' RACE reads through MiXCR, storing one row per CDR3 protein. The sample holds some 350,000 distinct CDR3 sequences, roughly 14% seen once. Input material: blood, either unsorted or a sorted T cell fraction (not recorded which). This clonotype was sampled from a male donor with ankylosing spondylitis or in good health (not recorded which). The chain joins TRBV12-3 or TRBV12-4 to TRBJ2-5; D not resolved. The CDR3 here is CASSYLETQYF. The CDR3 DNA is TGTGCCAGCAGTTACCTCGAGACCCAGTACTTC.